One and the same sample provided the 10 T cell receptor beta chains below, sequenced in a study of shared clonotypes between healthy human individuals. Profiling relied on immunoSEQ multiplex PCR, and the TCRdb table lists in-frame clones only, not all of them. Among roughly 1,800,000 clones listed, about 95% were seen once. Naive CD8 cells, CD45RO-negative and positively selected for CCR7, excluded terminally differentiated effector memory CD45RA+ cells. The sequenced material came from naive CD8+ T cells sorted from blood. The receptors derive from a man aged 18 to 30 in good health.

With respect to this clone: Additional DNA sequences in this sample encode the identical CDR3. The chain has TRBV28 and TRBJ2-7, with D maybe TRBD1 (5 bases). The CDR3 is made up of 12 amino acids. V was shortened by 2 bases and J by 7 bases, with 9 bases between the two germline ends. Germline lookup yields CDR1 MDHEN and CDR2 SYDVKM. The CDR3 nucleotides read TGTGCCAGCAGTTTAAGGGGCGGAGAGCAGTACTTC. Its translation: CASSLRGGEQYF.

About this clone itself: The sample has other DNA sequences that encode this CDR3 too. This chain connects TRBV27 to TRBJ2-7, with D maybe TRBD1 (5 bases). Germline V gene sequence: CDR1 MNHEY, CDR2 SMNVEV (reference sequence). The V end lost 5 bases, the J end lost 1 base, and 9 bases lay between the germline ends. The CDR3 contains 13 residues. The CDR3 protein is CASSLQESYEQYF. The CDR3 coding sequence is TGTGCCAGCAGTCTACAGGAGTCCTACGAGCAGTACTTC.

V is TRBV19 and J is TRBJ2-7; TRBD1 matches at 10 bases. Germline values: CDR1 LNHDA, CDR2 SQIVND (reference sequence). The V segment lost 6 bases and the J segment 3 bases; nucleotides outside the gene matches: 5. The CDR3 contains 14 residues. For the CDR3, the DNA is TGTGCCAGTAGCCTGGGACAGGGGATCTACGAGCAGTACTTC. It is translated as CASSLGQGIYEQYF.

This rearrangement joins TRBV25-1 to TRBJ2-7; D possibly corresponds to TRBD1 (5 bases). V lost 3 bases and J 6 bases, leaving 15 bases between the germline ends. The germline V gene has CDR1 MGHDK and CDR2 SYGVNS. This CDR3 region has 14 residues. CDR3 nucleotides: TGTGCCAGCAGTGAGGCGATCAGGGTAACCGAGCAGTACTTC. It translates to CASSEAIRVTEQYF.

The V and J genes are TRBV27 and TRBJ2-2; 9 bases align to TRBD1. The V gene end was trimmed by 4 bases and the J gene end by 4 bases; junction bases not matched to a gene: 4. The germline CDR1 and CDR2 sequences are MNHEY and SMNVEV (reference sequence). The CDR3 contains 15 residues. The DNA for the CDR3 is TGTGCCAGCAGTTCTACAGGGGGCCTCACCGGGGAGCTGTTTTTT. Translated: CASSSTGGLTGELFF.

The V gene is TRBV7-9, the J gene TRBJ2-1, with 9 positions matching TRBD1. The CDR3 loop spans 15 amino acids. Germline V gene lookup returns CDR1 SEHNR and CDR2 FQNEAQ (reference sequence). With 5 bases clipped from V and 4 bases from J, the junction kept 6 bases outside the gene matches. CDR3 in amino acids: CASSERQGVYNEQFF. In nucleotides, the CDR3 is TGTGCCAGCAGCGAGCGACAGGGGGTTTACAATGAGCAGTTCTTC.

Written as DNA, the CDR3 is TGTGCCAGCAGCTTGAGGGGGCAGGGCACTGAAGCTTTCTTT. Its translation is CASSLRGQGTEAFF. V is TRBV7-2 and J is TRBJ1-1, with TRBD1 identical over 7 bases. The germline V gene encodes CDR1 SGHTA and CDR2 FQGNSA. Trimming removed 3 bases from V and 4 bases from J; junction bases left unmatched: 5. This CDR3 contains 14 residues.

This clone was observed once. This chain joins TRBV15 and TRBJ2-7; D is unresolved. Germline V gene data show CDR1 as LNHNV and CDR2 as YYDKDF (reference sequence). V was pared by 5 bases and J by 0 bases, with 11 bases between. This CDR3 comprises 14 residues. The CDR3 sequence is CATSGSESSYEQYF. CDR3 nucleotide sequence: TGTGCCACCAGCGGGTCGGAAAGCTCCTACGAGCAGTACTTC.

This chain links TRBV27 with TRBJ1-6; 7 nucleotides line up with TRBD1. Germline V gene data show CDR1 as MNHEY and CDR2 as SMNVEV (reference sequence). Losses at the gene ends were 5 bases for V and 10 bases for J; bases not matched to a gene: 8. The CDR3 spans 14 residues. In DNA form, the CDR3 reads TGTGCCAGCAGTCTCCGGACAGGTCCCTCACCCCTCCACTTT. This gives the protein CASSLRTGPSPLHF.

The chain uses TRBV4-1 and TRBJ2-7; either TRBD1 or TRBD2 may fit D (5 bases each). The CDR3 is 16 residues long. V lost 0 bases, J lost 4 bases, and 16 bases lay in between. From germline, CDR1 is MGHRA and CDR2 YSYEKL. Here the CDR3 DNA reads TGCGCCAGCAGCCAAGAAGGGGAAGAGGGTTTTTACGAGCAGTACTTC. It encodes CASSQEGEEGFYEQYF.